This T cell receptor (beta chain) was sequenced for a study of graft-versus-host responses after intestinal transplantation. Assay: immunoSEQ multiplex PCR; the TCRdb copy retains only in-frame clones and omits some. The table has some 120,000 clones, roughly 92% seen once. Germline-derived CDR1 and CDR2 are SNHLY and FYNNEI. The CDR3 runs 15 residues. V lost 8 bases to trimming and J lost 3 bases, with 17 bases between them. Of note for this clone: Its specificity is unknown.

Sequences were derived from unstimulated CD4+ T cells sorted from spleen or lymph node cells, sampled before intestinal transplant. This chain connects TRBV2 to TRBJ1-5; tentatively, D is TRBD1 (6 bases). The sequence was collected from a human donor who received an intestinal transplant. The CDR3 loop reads CASGWGGAINQPQHF. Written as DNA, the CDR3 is TGTGCCAGCGGGTGGGGGGGGGCGATCAATCAGCCCCAGCATTTT. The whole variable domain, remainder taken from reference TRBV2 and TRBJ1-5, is EPEVTQTPSHQVTQMGQEVILRCVPISNHLYFYWYRQILGQKVEFLVSFYNNEISEKSEIFDDQFSVERPDGSNFTLKIRSTKLEDSAMYFCASGWGGAINQPQHFGDGTRLSIL.